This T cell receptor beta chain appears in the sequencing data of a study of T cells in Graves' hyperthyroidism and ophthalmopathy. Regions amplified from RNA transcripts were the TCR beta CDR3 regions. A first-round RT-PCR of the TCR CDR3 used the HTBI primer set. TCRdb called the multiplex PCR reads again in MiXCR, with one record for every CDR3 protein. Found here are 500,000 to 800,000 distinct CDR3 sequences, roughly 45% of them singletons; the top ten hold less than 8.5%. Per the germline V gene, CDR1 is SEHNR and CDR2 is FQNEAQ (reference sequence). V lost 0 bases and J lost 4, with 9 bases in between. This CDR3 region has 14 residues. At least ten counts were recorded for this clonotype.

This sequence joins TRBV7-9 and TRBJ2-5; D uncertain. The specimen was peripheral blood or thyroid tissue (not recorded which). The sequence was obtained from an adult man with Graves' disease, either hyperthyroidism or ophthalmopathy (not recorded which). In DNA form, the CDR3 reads TGTGCCAGCAGCTTAGCCTGGGGTGGAGAGACCCAGTACTTC. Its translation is CASSLAWGGETQYF.